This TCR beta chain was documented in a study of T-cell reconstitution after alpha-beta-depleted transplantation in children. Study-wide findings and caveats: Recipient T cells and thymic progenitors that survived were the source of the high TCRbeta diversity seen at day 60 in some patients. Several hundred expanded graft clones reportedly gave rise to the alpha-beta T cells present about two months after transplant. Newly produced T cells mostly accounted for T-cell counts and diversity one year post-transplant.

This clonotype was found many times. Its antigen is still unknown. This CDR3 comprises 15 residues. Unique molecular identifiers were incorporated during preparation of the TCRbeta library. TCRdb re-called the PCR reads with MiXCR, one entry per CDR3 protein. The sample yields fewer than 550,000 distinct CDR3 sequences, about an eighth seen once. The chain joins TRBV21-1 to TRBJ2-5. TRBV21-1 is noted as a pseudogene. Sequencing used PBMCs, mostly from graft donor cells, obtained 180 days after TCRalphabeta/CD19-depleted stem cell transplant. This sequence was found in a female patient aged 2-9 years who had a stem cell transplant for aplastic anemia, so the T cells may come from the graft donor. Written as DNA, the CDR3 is TGTGCCAGCAGCAAACCGACTAATCTCCAAGAGACCCAGTACTTC. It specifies CASSKPTNLQETQYF.